A selection of T cell receptor beta chains follows, all from one sample in a study of CD8 T cells in ankylosing spondylitis. TCRdb reanalysed the 5' RACE reads using MiXCR and keeps one entry per CDR3 protein. The sample has fewer than 500,000 distinct CDR3 sequences; approximately 20% are singletons. Sequenced input: blood, either unsorted or a sorted T cell fraction (not recorded which). These receptors originate from a male donor with ankylosing spondylitis. CDR3s include the opening cysteine and the closing phenylalanine or tryptophan. D genes are given only for firm matches. Clone size appears in some rows only: once, few, many, or a class for an expanded clone.

j_gene | d_gene | v_gene | abundance | CDR3aa | CDR3nt
TRBJ2-7 | TRBD2 | TRBV4-1 | few | CASSRPTSGTYEQYF | TGCGCCAGCAGCCGACCGACTAGCGGGACCTACGAGCAGTACTTC
TRBJ2-3 | . | TRBV20-1 | . | CSASWAKDTQYF | TGCAGTGCTAGTTGGGCGAAAGATACGCAGTATTTT
TRBJ2-3 | . | TRBV12-3/TRBV12-4 | . | CASSYFSDTQYF | TGTGCCAGCAGTTATTTTTCAGATACGCAGTATTTT
TRBJ2-1 | TRBD2 | TRBV29-1 | . | CSVDRSGSFYNEQFF | TGCAGCGTCGACCGTAGCGGGAGTTTTTACAATGAGCAGTTCTTC
TRBJ2-1 | . | TRBV20-1 | . | CSARREYLIYNEQFF | TGCAGTGCGCGACGAGAGTATTTGATCTACAATGAGCAGTTCTTC
TRBJ2-5 | . | TRBV5-5 | . | CASSPPVGEETQYF | TGTGCCAGCAGCCCTCCGGTAGGGGAAGAGACCCAGTACTTC
TRBJ2-3 | . | TRBV6-2/TRBV6-3 | . | CASSSGLTTDTQYF | TGTGCCAGCAGTTCGGGACTTACTACAGATACGCAGTATTTT
TRBJ2-7 | . | TRBV7-3 | few | CASSLTGSGIGYEQYF | TGTGCCAGCAGCTTAACGGGTTCAGGGATCGGGTACGAGCAGTACTTC
TRBJ2-5 | TRBD1 | TRBV6-2/TRBV6-3 | once | CASKYRDRDSETQYF | TGTGCCAGCAAGTACCGGGACAGGGATTCTGAGACCCAGTACTTC
TRBJ2-3 | TRBD2 | TRBV4-1 | . | CASSARLAPDTQYF | TGCGCCAGCAGCGCACGACTAGCCCCAGATACGCAGTATTTT
TRBJ2-3 | . | TRBV4-3 | many | CASSRGAAGSTDTQYF | TGCGCCAGCAGCAGGGGGGCAGCGGGTAGCACAGATACGCAGTATTTT
TRBJ2-1 | TRBD2 | TRBV3-1 | . | CASSRTSGGGYNEQFF | TGTGCCAGCAGCAGGACTAGCGGGGGGGGCTACAATGAGCAGTTCTTC
TRBJ2-1 | TRBD2 | TRBV5-4 | few | CASSFSGRAGFF | TGTGCCAGCAGCTTCTCCGGGAGGGCCGGGTTCTTC
TRBJ2-7 | . | TRBV6-1 | few | CASLRAGIYEQYF | TGTGCCAGCCTTCGGGCGGGCATCTACGAGCAGTACTTC
TRBJ1-1 | . | TRBV30 | . | CAWSLLSKAFF | TGTGCCTGGAGTTTGCTGTCAAAAGCTTTCTTT
TRBJ2-7 | . | TRBV18 | . | CASSPRAEDEQYF | TGTGCCAGCTCACCCCGGGCGGAGGATGAGCAGTACTTC
TRBJ1-5 | . | TRBV18 | . | CASSLRGTYSNQPQHF | TGTGCCAGCTCCCTTCGTGGAACTTATAGCAATCAGCCCCAGCATTTT
TRBJ1-2 | TRBD1 | TRBV12-3/TRBV12-4 | few | CASSSQGQGASMGYTF | TGTGCCAGCAGTTCACAGGGACAGGGGGCATCTATGGGCTACACCTTC
TRBJ1-5 | . | TRBV28 | many | CASSFLFRQGNQPQHF | TGTGCCAGCAGTTTTCTATTTAGGCAGGGGAATCAGCCCCAGCATTTT
TRBJ2-3 | . | TRBV5-5 | . | CASSAGSWTDTQYF | TGTGCCAGCAGCGCTGGGAGTTGGACAGATACGCAGTATTTT
TRBJ1-3 | . | TRBV7-9 | . | CASSEGQGSSGNTIYF | TGTGCCAGCAGCGAGGGGCAGGGCAGCTCTGGAAACACCATATATTTT
TRBJ1-1 | . | TRBV12-3/TRBV12-4 | few | CASSLYPKRGTEAFF | TGTGCCAGCAGTTTGTATCCGAAGCGGGGCACTGAAGCTTTCTTT
TRBJ2-2 | TRBD2 | TRBV18 | few | CASSPGLATNTGELFF | TGTGCCAGCTCACCGGGACTAGCGACGAACACCGGGGAGCTGTTTTTT
TRBJ1-6 | TRBD1 | TRBV3-1 | few | CASSRGGQASSPLHF | TGTGCCAGCAGCCGCGGGGGACAGGCCTCTTCACCCCTCCACTTT
TRBJ2-3 | TRBD1 | TRBV28 | . | CASRTGTAGDTQYF | TGTGCCAGCAGGACCGGGACAGCTGGAGATACGCAGTATTTT
TRBJ2-2 | TRBD1 | TRBV20-1 | few | CSAARDRITGELFF | TGCAGTGCTGCACGGGACAGGATCACCGGGGAGCTGTTTTTT
TRBJ2-2 | . | TRBV7-2 | . | CASSIGAVTGELFF | TGTGCCAGCAGTATCGGAGCGGTCACCGGGGAGCTGTTTTTT
TRBJ1-1 | . | TRBV7-2 | few | CASSLGPRGARTEAFF | TGTGCCAGCAGCTTGGGACCTCGGGGGGCAAGAACTGAAGCTTTCTTT
TRBJ2-2 | . | TRBV28 | few | CASSFPLTRNTGELFF | TGTGCCAGCAGTTTCCCCTTGACACGTAACACCGGGGAGCTGTTTTTT
TRBJ1-3 | . | TRBV28 | . | CASSPELSGNTIYF | TGTGCCAGCAGCCCTGAATTATCTGGAAACACCATATATTTT
TRBJ1-2 | TRBD1 | TRBV27 | few | CASRGQGRSYTF | TGTGCCAGCAGGGGACAGGGGAGAAGCTACACCTTC
TRBJ2-1 | TRBD2 | TRBV28 | . | CASRKTSGRAREQFF | TGTGCCAGCAGAAAAACTAGCGGGAGGGCGCGTGAGCAGTTCTTC
TRBJ2-7 | TRBD1 | TRBV11-3 | . | CASSSPRGTGDYEQYF | TGTGCCAGCAGCTCTCCCAGGGGGACAGGGGACTACGAGCAGTACTTC
TRBJ2-2 | . | TRBV7-9 | . | CASSRQDTGELFF | TGTGCCAGCAGCAGACAGGACACCGGGGAGCTGTTTTTT
TRBJ2-1 | . | TRBV11-1 | few | CASSLPSDNEQFF | TGTGCCAGCAGCTTACCTAGCGACAATGAGCAGTTCTTC
TRBJ1-2 | . | TRBV7-2 | few | CASSPWRQDLDGYTF | TGTGCCAGCAGCCCCTGGCGGCAGGACTTGGATGGCTACACCTTC
TRBJ2-1 | . | TRBV7-2 | . | CASSLGSSPGSLRFF | TGTGCCAGCAGCTTAGGGAGTAGCCCAGGGTCCCTCCGGTTCTTC
TRBJ2-3 | . | TRBV12-5 | . | CASGSSGTPSLYF | TGTGCTAGTGGTTCCTCCGGGACTCCCTCACTGTATTTT
TRBJ2-3 | . | TRBV6-5 | few | CASSYLVASSTDTQYF | TGTGCCAGCAGTTACCTTGTAGCGTCTAGCACAGATACGCAGTATTTT
TRBJ1-2 | . | TRBV6-5 | few | CASRYGTLYGYTF | TGTGCCAGCAGATACGGAACTCTCTATGGCTACACCTTC
TRBJ1-1 | . | TRBV6-1 | . | CASRVLWALNTEAFF | TGTGCCAGCAGAGTTTTATGGGCCTTGAACACTGAAGCTTTCTTT
TRBJ2-1 | . | TRBV20-1 | . | CSASSGTNYNEQFF | TGCAGTGCTAGTTCCGGGACGAACTACAATGAGCAGTTCTTC
TRBJ2-1 | . | TRBV5-1 | . | CASSLLGGGENNEQFF | TGCGCCAGCAGCTTGTTGGGGGGAGGAGAGAACAATGAGCAGTTCTTC
TRBJ1-1 | . | TRBV12-3/TRBV12-4 | . | CASSPRTATEAFF | TGTGCCAGCAGTCCTCGGACAGCTACTGAAGCTTTCTTT
TRBJ2-7 | . | TRBV18 | few | CASSPRLYEQYF | TGTGCCAGCTCACCACGGCTCTACGAGCAGTACTTC
TRBJ2-7 | . | TRBV5-1 | . | CASSPLLTGPFNYEQYF | TGCGCCAGCAGCCCTTTATTGACAGGCCCGTTCAACTACGAGCAGTACTTC